This record looks at one T cell receptor beta chain sequence and its context. This sample is part of a study of blood T cell repertoires in COVID-19. Looking at the study overall: Collection of acute and convalescent COVID-19 samples took place in the United States, Italy and Spain. T cells, B-cell-depleted T cells, or PBMCs supplied cDNA or gDNA.

As processed by the authors: The authors estimated nucleated cell counts from reference gene primer amplification. The assay was immunoSEQ multiplex PCR, and TCRdb's table has in-frame clones only and misses some. V, J and clone size were drawn from that table, and D and trimming were deduced from the DNA. Among around 450,000 clones listed, 75% to 90% were seen once. The CDR3 covers 13 residues. V lost 3 bases, J lost 3 bases, and 9 bases lay in between. CDR1 is SNHLY, CDR2 FYNNEI, per germline. The material sequenced was peripheral blood. The source is a woman aged 25 to 39 with acute or convalescent COVID-19. This chain joins TRBV2 and TRBJ2-7; D possibly corresponds to TRBD1 (5 bases). The CDR3 coding sequence is TGTGCCAGCAGTGATATGGACAACTACGAGCAGTACTTC. Protein sequence: CASSDMDNYEQYF. Full variable domain (remainder filled in from reference TRBV2 and TRBJ2-7): EPEVTQTPSHQVTQMGQEVILRCVPISNHLYFYWYRQILGQKVEFLVSFYNNEISEKSEIFDDQFSVERPDGSNFTLKIRSTKLEDSAMYFCASSDMDNYEQYFGPGTRLTVT.